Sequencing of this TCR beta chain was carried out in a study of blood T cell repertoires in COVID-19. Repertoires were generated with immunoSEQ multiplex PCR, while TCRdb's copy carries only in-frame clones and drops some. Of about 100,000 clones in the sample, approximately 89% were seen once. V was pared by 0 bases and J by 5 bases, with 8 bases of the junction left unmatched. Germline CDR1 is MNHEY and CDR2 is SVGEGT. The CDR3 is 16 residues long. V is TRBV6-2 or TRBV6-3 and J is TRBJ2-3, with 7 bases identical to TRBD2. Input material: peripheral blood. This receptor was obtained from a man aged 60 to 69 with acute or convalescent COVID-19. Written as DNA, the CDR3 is TGTGCCAGCAGTTACTCCAACCGGGGGGAACGAGATACGCAGTATTTT. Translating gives CASSYSNRGERDTQYF.